This record looks at one T cell receptor (beta chain) sequence and its context. The antigen is not known. V lost 6 bases to trimming and J lost 2 bases, with 8 bases between them. The CDR3 length is 12 residues. The germline V gene encodes CDR1 MNHNY and CDR2 SVGAGI (reference sequence). This sample is part of a study of T cells in localized non-small cell lung cancer. General study findings and limits: Turning up in adjacent lung were a median around 60 of the top 100 tumor clones.

The repertoire was sequenced with immunoSEQ multiplex PCR; TCRdb's copy has only in-frame clones and lacks some. The profile shows just over 20,000 clones, over 75% of them singletons. The sequenced sample was PBMCs, obtained before any cancer treatment. The TCR originated in a woman aged 40 to 75 with stage II squamous cell lung carcinoma. This sequence joins TRBV6-6 and TRBJ2-7; perhaps TRBD2 as D (5 bases). The CDR3 DNA sequence: TGTGCCAGCAGCCGGACTCCCTACGAGCAGTACTTC. It translates to CASSRTPYEQYF.